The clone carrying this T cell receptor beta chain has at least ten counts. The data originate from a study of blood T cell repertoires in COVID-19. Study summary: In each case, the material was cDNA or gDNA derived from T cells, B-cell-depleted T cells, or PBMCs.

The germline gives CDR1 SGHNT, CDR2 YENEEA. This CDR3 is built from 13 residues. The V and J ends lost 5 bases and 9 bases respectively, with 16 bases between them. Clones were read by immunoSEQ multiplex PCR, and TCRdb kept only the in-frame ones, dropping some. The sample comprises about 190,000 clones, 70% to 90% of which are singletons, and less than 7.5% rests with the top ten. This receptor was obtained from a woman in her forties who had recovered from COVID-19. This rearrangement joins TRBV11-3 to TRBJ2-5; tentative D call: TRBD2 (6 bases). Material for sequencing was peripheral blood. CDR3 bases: TGTGCCAGCAGCACGGGACCCCGGGAGTCCCAGTACTTC. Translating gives CASSTGPRESQYF. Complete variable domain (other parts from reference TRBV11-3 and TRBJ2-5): EAGVVQSPRYKIIEKKQPVAFWCNPISGHNTLYWYLQNLGQGPELLIRYENEEAVDDSQLPKDRFSAERLKGVDSTLKIQPAELGDSAVYLCASSTGPRESQYFGPGTRLLVL.